A single sample is the source of the 23 T cell receptor beta chains below, sequenced in a study of PD-L1 blockade in urothelial cancer. Time point: pretreatment peripheral blood. Sequenced by immunoSEQ multiplex PCR; TCRdb stores in-frame clones only, minus some. This repertoire shows about 95,000 clones, 90% found once; its top ten account for around 1.5%. Here the sequenced sample was PBMCs, taken around atezolizumab (anti-PD-L1) treatment. The source of these receptors is a man aged 55-75 years with urothelial cancer.

V gene TRBV6-1 combines with J gene TRBJ2-5, with 9 bases lining up with TRBD2. CDR1 MNHNS and CDR2 SASEGT come from the germline V gene. This CDR3 is built from 16 residues. J was trimmed by 6 bases and V by 4 bases; bases with no gene match: 12. In nucleotides, the CDR3 is TGTGCCAGCAGTGGCTTGGTGGCTAGCGGGGACAAGACCCAGTACTTC. Translating it yields CASSGLVASGDKTQYF.

The V and J genes are TRBV5-1 and TRBJ1-2; 8 bases map to TRBD1. Germline lookup yields CDR1 SGHRS and CDR2 YFSETQ. The length of the CDR3 is 15 residues. The trim removed 2 bases at V and 7 bases at J, leaving 10 bases unmatched. The CDR3 bases are TGCGCCAGCAGCTTCTCCCCGACAGGGGAATCTGGCTACACCTTC. Amino acids: CASSFSPTGESGYTF.

The J gene is TRBJ2-7, the V gene TRBV9; 9 bases line up with TRBD2. With V trimmed by 3 bases and J by 1 base, 5 bases remained unmatched. Germline-derived CDR1 and CDR2 are SGDLS and YYNGEE. This CDR3 spans 15 amino acids. The CDR3 DNA reads as TGTGCCAGCAGCGGCGGGGGGGACATTTCCTACGAGCAGTACTTC. Translation: CASSGGGDISYEQYF.

This sequence joins TRBV6-5 and TRBJ2-5; TRBD1 matches 8 bases. The ends lost 2 bases at V and 4 bases at J; junction bases unmatched: 6. Germline V gene sequence: CDR1 MNHEY, CDR2 SVGAGI. This CDR3 contains 15 residues. The DNA for the CDR3 is TGTGCCAGCAGTTACGGGGCAGGGGGCGCAGAGACCCAGTACTTC. It codes for CASSYGAGGAETQYF.

V usage is TRBV6-5 and J usage is TRBJ2-7; 9 positions match TRBD1. V was clipped by 6 bases and J by 5 bases; unmatched bases: 11. This CDR3 contains 15 residues. Germline CDR1 and CDR2: MNHEY and SVGAGI. The CDR3 DNA reads as TGTGCCAGCAGGGGGGCGGGGACAGGGTCCCACGAGCAGTACTTC. Protein product: CASRGAGTGSHEQYF.

The chain is built from TRBV7-9 and TRBJ2-1; possibly TRBD1 for D (5 bases). The V gene lost 5 bases and the J gene lost 6 bases, with 8 bases spanning the gap. CDR1 and CDR2 from the germline V gene are SEHNR and FQNEAQ (reference sequence). The length of the CDR3 is 12 residues. The CDR3 region has the DNA TGTGCCAGCAGCCGTACAGGCAATGAGCAGTTCTTC. Its translation: CASSRTGNEQFF.

V is TRBV2 and J is TRBJ2-7; 9 bases are shared with TRBD2. V lost 6 bases to trimming and J lost 0 bases; unmatched junction nucleotides: 3. Germline CDR1 reads SNHLY; CDR2 reads FYNNEI. The CDR3 is 14 residues long. The CDR3 DNA is TGTGCCAGCAGGACTAGCGGAAGCTCCTACGAGCAGTACTTC. Translated: CASRTSGSSYEQYF.

The V and J genes are TRBV27 and TRBJ2-7; 9 positions agree with TRBD1. V shed 6 bases, J shed 5 bases, and the junction held 14 bases outside the gene matches. CDR3 length equals 16 residues. Germline CDR1 MNHEY, CDR2 SMNVEV (reference sequence). CDR3 nucleotide sequence: TGTGCCAGCAGATCTGGTAGGGGACAGGGTGCCCACGAGCAGTACTTC. This codes for CASRSGRGQGAHEQYF.

In the case of this clone: Additional DNA sequences in this sample encode the identical CDR3. V usage is TRBV10-3 and J usage is TRBJ1-1, with D perhaps TRBD1 (5 bases). Germline CDR1 and CDR2: ENHRY and SYGVKD. This CDR3 has 13 residues. V dropped 2 bases and J dropped 1 base, with 5 bases sitting between them. The CDR3 sequence is CAISEQGNTEAFF. The CDR3 bases are TGTGCCATCAGTGAGCAGGGGAACACTGAAGCTTTCTTT.

This chain joins TRBV2 and TRBJ2-5; 7 bases are a match to TRBD2. Unmatched junction bases numbered 8, after V lost 5 bases and J lost 5 bases. The CDR3 loop spans 14 amino acids. The germline CDR1 and CDR2 sequences are SNHLY and FYNNEI. CDR3 coding DNA: TGTGCCAGCAGTCGGACTAGTGTGGGTGAGACCCAGTACTTC. Amino acid sequence: CASSRTSVGETQYF.

Only one count was recorded for this clone. V gene TRBV5-4 combines with J gene TRBJ2-1, with 12 positions matching TRBD2. V shed 3 bases, J shed 13 bases, and the junction held 5 bases outside the gene matches. CDR3 length equals 13 residues. The V gene's germline CDR1 is SGHNT and CDR2 YYREEE (reference sequence). The chain's CDR3 is CASSSGLAGSQFF. The CDR3 DNA reads TGTGCCAGCAGCTCCGGACTAGCGGGGTCCCAGTTCTTC. Full variable domain (rest looked up from reference TRBV5-4 and TRBJ2-1): ETGVTQSPTHLIKTRGQQVTLRCSSQSGHNTVSWYQQALGQGPQFIFQYYREEENGRGNFPPRFSGLQFPNYSSELNVNALELDDSALYLCASSSGLAGSQFFGPGTRLTVL.

The V and J genes are TRBV30 and TRBJ1-6; the D is unclear. The CDR3 covers 13 residues. Trimming cost V 4 bases and J 12 bases, with 16 bases left between them. Germline V gene sequence: CDR1 GTSNPN, CDR2 SVGIG (reference sequence). The CDR3 here is CAWTRLPGGPLHF. Here the CDR3 DNA reads TGTGCCTGGACCCGCCTCCCGGGAGGACCCCTCCACTTT.

The chain has TRBV14 and TRBJ2-1; D is uncertain. Germline V gene sequence: CDR1 SGHDN, CDR2 FVKESK. The CDR3 is 13 amino acids. V was pared by 4 bases and J by 1 base, with 5 bases between. CDR3 protein: CASSLSSYNEQFF. Here the CDR3 DNA reads TGTGCCAGCAGCCTCTCGTCCTACAATGAGCAGTTCTTC.

This sequence joins TRBV4-2 and TRBJ1-2; 9 bases are shared with TRBD1. The ends lost 0 bases at V and 3 bases at J; junction bases unmatched: 8. The length of the CDR3 is 17 residues. Germline assignment: CDR1 LGHNA and CDR2 YNFKEQ. The CDR3 sequence: CASSQEYRGRRYYGYTF. Here the CDR3 DNA reads TGTGCCAGCAGCCAAGAGTACAGGGGGCGCAGATACTATGGCTACACCTTC.

The chain links TRBV10-1 to TRBJ2-5; 10 bases map to TRBD2. V shed 3 bases and J 2 bases; nucleotides not matched to a gene: 6. The CDR3 has 16 residues. Germline values: CDR1 WNHNN, CDR2 SYGVQD (reference sequence). CDR3 in amino acids: CASSDLSGRAQETQYF. CDR3 sequence (DNA): TGCGCCAGCAGTGATTTGAGCGGGAGGGCTCAAGAGACCCAGTACTTC.

This clone occurred a few times. The V gene is TRBV28, the J gene TRBJ1-3; D not resolved. Germline V gene data show CDR1 as MDHEN and CDR2 as SYDVKM. The CDR3 covers 14 residues. Deletions cut 11 bases from V and 0 bases from J, with 14 bases between. The CDR3 protein is CASGSLGSGNTIYF. DNA of the CDR3: TGTGCCTCGGGGTCTCTGGGCTCTGGAAACACCATATATTTT.

The chain couples TRBV10-3 to TRBJ2-2, with 8 bases fitting TRBD2. The CDR3 extends over 14 amino acids. Germline lookup yields CDR1 ENHRY and CDR2 SYGVKD. The V segment lost 11 bases and the J segment 4 bases; nucleotides outside the gene matches: 9. The CDR3 region is CAVETRGGTGELFF. The CDR3 nucleotides are TGTGCCGTCGAAACACGGGGGGGCACCGGGGAGCTGTTTTTT.

This chain joins TRBV6-1 and TRBJ2-7; 7 bases agree with TRBD2. Losses at the gene ends were 8 bases for V and 0 bases for J; bases not matched to a gene: 7. The CDR3 is made up of 14 amino acids. CDR1 is MNHNS and CDR2 is SASEGT in the germline V gene. The CDR3 is CASREVSLSYEQYF. CDR3 sequence (DNA): TGTGCCAGCCGGGAGGTTTCCCTCTCCTACGAGCAGTACTTC.

The chain joins TRBV4-3 to TRBJ2-5; 13 nucleotides align to TRBD2. Losses at the gene ends were 4 bases for V and 2 bases for J; bases not matched to a gene: 7. This CDR3 has 17 residues. From germline, CDR1 is LGHNA and CDR2 YSLEER. The CDR3 reads CASSRGLAGVFQETQYF. As DNA, the CDR3 is TGCGCCAGCAGCCGAGGACTAGCGGGAGTTTTTCAAGAGACCCAGTACTTC.

V and J are TRBV10-3 and TRBJ2-6; 7 nucleotides line up with TRBD1. Germline CDR1 ENHRY, CDR2 SYGVKD. This CDR3 contains 18 residues. The ends lost 5 bases at V and 0 bases at J; junction bases unmatched: 10. CDR3 DNA sequence: TGTGCCATCAGTTGGACCGGGACAGTGAGCTCTGGGGCCAACGTCCTGACTTTC. Translated: CAISWTGTVSSGANVLTF.

The rearrangement uses TRBV15 and TRBJ2-7; TRBD1 agrees at 8 bases. With V trimmed by 3 bases and J by 2 bases, 6 bases remained unmatched. The CDR3 runs 15 residues. Germline V gene sequence: CDR1 LNHNV, CDR2 YYDKDF (reference sequence). CDR3 in amino acids: CATSRDREIAYEQYF. CDR3 in DNA: TGTGCCACCAGCAGGGACAGGGAAATCGCCTACGAGCAGTACTTC.

The gene calls are TRBV27 and TRBJ1-5; D is unresolved. The CDR3 has 14 amino acids. CDR1 is MNHEY, CDR2 SMNVEV, per germline (reference sequence). The ends were cut back, 5 bases at V and 7 bases at J, with 15 bases in the middle. The CDR3 loop is CASSRAGLGQPQHF. CDR3 in DNA: TGTGCCAGCAGTCGCGCCGGGTTAGGACAGCCCCAGCATTTT.

This chain joins TRBV5-4 and TRBJ1-2, with D tentatively TRBD1 (6 bases). CDR3 length equals 12 residues. V gave up 3 bases and J gave up 8 bases, with 11 bases separating them. CDR1 is SGHNT and CDR2 is YYREEE in the germline V gene (reference sequence). The DNA of the CDR3 is TGTGCCAGCAGCTCGGACAGTATGGGCTACACCTTC. Translation: CASSSDSMGYTF.